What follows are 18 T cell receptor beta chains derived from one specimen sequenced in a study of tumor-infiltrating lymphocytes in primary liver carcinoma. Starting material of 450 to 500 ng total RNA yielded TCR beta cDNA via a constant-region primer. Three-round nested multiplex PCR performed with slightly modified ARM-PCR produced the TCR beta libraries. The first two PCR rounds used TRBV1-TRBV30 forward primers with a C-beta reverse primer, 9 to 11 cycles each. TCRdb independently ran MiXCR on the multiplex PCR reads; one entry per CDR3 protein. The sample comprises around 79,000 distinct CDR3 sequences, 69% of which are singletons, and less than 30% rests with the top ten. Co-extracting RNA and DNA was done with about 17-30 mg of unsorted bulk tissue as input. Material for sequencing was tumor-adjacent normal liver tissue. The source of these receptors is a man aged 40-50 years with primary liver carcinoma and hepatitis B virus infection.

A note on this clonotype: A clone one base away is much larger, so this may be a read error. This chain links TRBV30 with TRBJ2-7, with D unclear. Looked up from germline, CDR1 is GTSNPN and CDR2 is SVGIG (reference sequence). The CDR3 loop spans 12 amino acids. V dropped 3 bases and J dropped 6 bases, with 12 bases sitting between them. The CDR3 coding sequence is TGTGCCTGGAGATCGGTTAGTGTCGAGCAGTACTTC. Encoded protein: CAWRSVSVEQYF.

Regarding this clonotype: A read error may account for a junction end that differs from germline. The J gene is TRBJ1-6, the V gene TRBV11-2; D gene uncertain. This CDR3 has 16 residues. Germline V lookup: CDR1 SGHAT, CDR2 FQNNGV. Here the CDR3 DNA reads TGTGCCAGCAACTTAGATCTTAGCAGCCAACTCAGAACCCTCCATTTT. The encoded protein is CASNLDLSSQLRTLHF.

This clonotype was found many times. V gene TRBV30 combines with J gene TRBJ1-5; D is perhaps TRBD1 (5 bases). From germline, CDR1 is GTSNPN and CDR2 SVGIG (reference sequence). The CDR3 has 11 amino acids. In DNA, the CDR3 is TGTGCATTGGGGGTGGGTCAGCCCCAGCATTTT. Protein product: CALGVGQPQHF.

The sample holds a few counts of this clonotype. The CDR3 DNA reads TGCAGCGTTGTGGGGTACAGGGGGCGAGGAAACACCATATATTTT. Its translation: CSVVGYRGRGNTIYF. The chain couples TRBV29-1 to TRBJ1-3; the match to TRBD1 covers 9 bases. V shed 4 bases, J shed 4 bases, and the junction held 8 bases outside the gene matches. CDR1 is SQVTM and CDR2 is ANQGSEA in the germline V gene. CDR3 length: 15 residues.

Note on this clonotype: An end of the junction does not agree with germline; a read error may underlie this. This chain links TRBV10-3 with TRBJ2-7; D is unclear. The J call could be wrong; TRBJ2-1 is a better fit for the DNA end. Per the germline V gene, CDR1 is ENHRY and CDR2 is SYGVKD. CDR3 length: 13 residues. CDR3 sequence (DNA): TGTGCAATCAGTGACCCGACTGTCTACGAGCAGTTCTTC. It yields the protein CAISDPTVYEQFF.

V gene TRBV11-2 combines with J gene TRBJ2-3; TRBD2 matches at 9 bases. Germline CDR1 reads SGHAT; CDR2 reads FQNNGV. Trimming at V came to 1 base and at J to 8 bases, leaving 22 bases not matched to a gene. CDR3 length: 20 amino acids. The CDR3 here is CASSLVSGDEVAGDVSTQYF. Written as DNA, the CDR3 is TGTGCCAGCAGCTTAGTATCCGGGGATGAGGTAGCGGGAGATGTGAGTACGCAGTATTTT. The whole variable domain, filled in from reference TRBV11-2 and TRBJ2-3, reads EAGVAQSPRYKIIEKRQSVAFWCNPISGHATLYWYQQILGQGPKLLIQFQNNGVVDDSQLPKDRFSAERLKGVDSTLKIQPAKLEDSAVYLCASSLVSGDEVAGDVSTQYFGPGTRLTVL.

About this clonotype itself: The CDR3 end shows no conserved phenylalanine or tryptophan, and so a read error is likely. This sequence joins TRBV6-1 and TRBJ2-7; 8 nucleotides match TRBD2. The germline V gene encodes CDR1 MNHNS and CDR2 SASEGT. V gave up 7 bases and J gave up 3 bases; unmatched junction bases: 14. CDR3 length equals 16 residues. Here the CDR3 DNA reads TGTGCCAGCATCTCTACGGGGACTAGTGGGAACTACGAGCAGTACCTC. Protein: CASISTGTSGNYEQYL.

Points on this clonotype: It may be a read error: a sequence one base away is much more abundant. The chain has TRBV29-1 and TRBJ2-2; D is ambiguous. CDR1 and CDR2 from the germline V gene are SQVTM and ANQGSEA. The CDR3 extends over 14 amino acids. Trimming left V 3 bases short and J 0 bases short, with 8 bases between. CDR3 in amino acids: CSVDTHANTGELFF. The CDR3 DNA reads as TGCAGCGTTGATACGCACGCGAACACCGGGGAGCTGTTTTTT.

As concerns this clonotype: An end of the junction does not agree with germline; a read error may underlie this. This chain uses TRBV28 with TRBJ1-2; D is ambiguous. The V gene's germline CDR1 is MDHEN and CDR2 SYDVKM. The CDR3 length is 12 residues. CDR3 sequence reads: CASSLTKYGYIF. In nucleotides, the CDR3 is TGTGCCAGCAGTTTAACTAAATATGGCTACATCTTC.

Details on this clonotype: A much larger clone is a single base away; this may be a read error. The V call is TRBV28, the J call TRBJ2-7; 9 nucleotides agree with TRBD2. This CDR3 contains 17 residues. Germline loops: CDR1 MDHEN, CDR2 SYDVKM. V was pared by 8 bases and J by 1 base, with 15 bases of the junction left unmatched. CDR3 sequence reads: CASPPTSGQMKSYEQYF. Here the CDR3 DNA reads TGTGCCAGCCCACCCACTAGCGGGCAAATGAAGTCCTACGAGCAGTACTTC.

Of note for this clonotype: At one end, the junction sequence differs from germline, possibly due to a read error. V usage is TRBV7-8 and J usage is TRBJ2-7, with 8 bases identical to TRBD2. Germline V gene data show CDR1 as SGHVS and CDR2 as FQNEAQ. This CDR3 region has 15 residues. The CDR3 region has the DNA TGTACCAGGAGCTTAGGTTCGGGAGGGAACTACGAGCAGTACTTC. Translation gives CTRSLGSGGNYEQYF.

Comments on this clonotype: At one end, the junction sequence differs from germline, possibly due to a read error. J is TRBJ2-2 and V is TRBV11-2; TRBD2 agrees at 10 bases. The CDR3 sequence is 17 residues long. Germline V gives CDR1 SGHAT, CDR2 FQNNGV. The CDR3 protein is CASSLDSGRSNTGELFF. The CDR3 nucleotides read TGTGCCAGCAGTTTAGATAGCGGGAGGTCGAACACCGGGGAGCTGTTTTTT.

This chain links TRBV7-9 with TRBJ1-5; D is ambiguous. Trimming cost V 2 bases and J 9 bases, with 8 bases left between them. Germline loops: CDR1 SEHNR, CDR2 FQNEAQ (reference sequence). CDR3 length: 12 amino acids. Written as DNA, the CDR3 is TGTGCCAGCAGCTTACCAGATGTGCCCCAGCATTTT. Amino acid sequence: CASSLPDVPQHF.

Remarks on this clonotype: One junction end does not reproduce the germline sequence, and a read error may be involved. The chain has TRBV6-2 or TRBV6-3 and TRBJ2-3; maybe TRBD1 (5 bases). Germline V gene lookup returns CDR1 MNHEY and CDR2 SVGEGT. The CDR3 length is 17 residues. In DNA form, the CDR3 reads TGTGCCGGCAGTTACTTCCCTCTGGGGCCTGGCAGAGATACGCAGTATTTT. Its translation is CAGSYFPLGPGRDTQYF.

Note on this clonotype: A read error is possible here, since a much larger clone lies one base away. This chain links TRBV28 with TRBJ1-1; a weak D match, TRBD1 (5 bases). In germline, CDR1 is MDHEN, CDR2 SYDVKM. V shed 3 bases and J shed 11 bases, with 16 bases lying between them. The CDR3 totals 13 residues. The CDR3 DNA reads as TGTGCCAGCAGTTTGGGTTGGGGCACTAGGGCTTTCTTT. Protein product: CASSLGWGTRAFF.

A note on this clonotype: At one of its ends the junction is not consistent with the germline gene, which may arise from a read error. CDR3 sequence reads: CTSSTGTSGKVFGGELFF. The CDR3 DNA follows: TGTACCAGCAGTACCGGGACTAGTGGGAAAGTTTTCGGCGGGGAGCTGTTTTTT. V is TRBV28 and J is TRBJ2-2; 8 bases map to TRBD2. Germline V gives CDR1 MDHEN, CDR2 SYDVKM. The CDR3 is 18 amino acids.

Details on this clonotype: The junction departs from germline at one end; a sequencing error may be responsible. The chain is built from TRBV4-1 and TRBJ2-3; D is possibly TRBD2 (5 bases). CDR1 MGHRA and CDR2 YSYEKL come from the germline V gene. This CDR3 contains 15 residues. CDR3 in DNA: TGTGCCAGCGGCCAAGGGTGGGTCGGCGCAGATACGCGGTATTTT. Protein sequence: CASGQGWVGADTRYF.

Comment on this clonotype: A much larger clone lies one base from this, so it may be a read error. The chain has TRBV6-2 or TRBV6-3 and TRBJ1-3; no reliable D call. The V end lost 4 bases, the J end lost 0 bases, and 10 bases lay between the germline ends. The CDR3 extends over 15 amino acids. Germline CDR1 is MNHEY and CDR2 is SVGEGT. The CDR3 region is CASSCLESSGNTIYF. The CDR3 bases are TGTGCCAGCAGTTGCCTGGAGAGCTCTGGAAACACCATATATTTT.